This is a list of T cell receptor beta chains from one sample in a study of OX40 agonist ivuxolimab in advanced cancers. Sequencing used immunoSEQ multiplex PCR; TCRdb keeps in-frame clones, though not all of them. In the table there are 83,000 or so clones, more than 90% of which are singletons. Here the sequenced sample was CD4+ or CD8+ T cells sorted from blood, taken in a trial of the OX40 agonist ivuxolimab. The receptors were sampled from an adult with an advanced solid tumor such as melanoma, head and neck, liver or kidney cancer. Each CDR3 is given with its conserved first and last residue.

CDR3: CASSPGLAGATDTQYF
V: TRBV7-6
J: TRBJ2-3
length: 16

CDR3: CASSARLAGGTYEQYF
V: TRBV19
J: TRBJ2-7
length: 16

CDR3: CASSLGGVDTQYF
V: TRBV13
J: TRBJ2-3
length: 13

CDR3: CSVEKMGNSGNTIYF
V: TRBV29-1
J: TRBJ1-3
length: 15

CDR3: CASSQGPRPGGTQYF
V: TRBV23-1
J: TRBJ2-3
length: 15

CDR3: CASSLAVGETQYF
V: TRBV7-2
J: TRBJ2-5
length: 13

CDR3: CASSLRTFDQETQYF
V: TRBV11-2
J: TRBJ2-5
length: 15

CDR3: CASSLRSVQSYNEQFF
V: TRBV5-1
J: TRBJ2-1
length: 16

CDR3: CASTPRFYGYTF
V: TRBV28
J: TRBJ1-2
length: 12

CDR3: CASSPLYRQGYKQETQYF
V: TRBV18
J: TRBJ2-5
length: 18

CDR3: CASCGGQPNSPLHF
V: TRBV27
J: TRBJ1-6
length: 14

CDR3: CSVVQRESTDTQYF
V: TRBV29-1
J: TRBJ2-3
length: 14

CDR3: CASSQGVGNANYGYTF
V: TRBV5-1
J: TRBJ1-2
length: 16

CDR3: CASSLGARVGIQYF
V: TRBV7-8
J: TRBJ2-4
length: 14

CDR3: CATSIGQGLYEQYF
V: TRBV15
J: TRBJ2-7
length: 14

CDR3: CASSLLQGSAYEQYF
V: TRBV5-6
J: TRBJ2-7
length: 15

CDR3: CASSLGGSKSYNEQFF
V: TRBV5-6
J: TRBJ2-1
length: 16

CDR3: CASSLGTGPSWRYEQYF
V: TRBV7-9
J: TRBJ2-7
length: 17

CDR3: CASSRAQGSYGYTF
V: TRBV6-5
J: TRBJ1-2
length: 14

CDR3: CASSRDRSPSKFF
V: TRBV13
J: TRBJ2-1
length: 13

CDR3: CASSYRGGQPQHF
V: TRBV7-3
J: TRBJ1-5
length: 13

CDR3: CASSVGGRGSYNEQFF
V: TRBV9
J: TRBJ2-1
length: 16

CDR3: CASSPGQGNTGELFF
V: TRBV9
J: TRBJ2-2
length: 15

CDR3: CASSYNVAGGPREQFF
V: TRBV11-2
J: TRBJ2-1
length: 16

CDR3: CASSLGRTDTQYF
V: TRBV5-1
J: TRBJ2-3
length: 13